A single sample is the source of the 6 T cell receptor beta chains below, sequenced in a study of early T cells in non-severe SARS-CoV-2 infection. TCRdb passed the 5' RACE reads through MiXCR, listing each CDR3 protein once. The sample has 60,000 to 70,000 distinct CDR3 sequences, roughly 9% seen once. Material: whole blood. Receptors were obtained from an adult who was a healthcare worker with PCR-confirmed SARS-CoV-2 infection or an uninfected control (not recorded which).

In DNA, the CDR3 is TGTGCCAGCAGTTCTCCAGGGGTTGGGGCCAACGTCCTGACTTTC. This codes for CASSSPGVGANVLTF. The J gene is TRBJ2-6, the V gene TRBV6-5; possibly TRBD1 for D (6 bases). V was shortened by 4 bases and J by 3 bases, with 10 bases between the two germline ends. The V gene's germline CDR1 is MNHEY and CDR2 SVGAGI. This CDR3 contains 15 residues.

The CDR3 bases are TGCAGTGCTATCCGACAGGGGGTTAGGAACGAGCAGTACTTC. Amino acid sequence: CSAIRQGVRNEQYF. The rearrangement links TRBV20-1 to TRBJ2-7; 9 bases are a match to TRBD1. CDR1 DFQATT and CDR2 SNEGSKA come from the germline V gene (reference sequence). Trimming at V came to 4 bases and at J to 5 bases, leaving 9 bases not matched to a gene. This CDR3 is built from 14 residues.

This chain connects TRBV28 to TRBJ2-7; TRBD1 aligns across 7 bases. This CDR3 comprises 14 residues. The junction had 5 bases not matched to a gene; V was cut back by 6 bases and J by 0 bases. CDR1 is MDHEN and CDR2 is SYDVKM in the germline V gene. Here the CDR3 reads CASRPTGYSYEQYF. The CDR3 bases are TGTGCCAGCAGGCCGACAGGGTACTCCTACGAGCAGTACTTC.

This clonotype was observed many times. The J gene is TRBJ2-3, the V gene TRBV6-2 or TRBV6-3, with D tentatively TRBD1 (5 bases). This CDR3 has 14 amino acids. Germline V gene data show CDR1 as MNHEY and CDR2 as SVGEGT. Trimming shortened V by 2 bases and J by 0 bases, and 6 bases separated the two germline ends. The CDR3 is CASSYRQSTDTQYF. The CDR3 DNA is TGTGCCAGCAGTTACAGACAGAGCACAGATACGCAGTATTTT.

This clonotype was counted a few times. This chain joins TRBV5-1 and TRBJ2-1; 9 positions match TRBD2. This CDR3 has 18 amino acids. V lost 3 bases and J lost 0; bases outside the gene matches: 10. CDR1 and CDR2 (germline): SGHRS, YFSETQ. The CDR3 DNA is TGCGCCAGCAGCTGGACACTAGCGGGCGCGAACTCCTACAATGAGCAGTTCTTC. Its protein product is CASSWTLAGANSYNEQFF.

The CDR3, as DNA: TGTGCCAGCCGGGGCCCTTCCTACGAGCAGTACTTC. Residues: CASRGPSYEQYF. The chain links TRBV6-2 or TRBV6-3 to TRBJ2-7; D is perhaps TRBD1 or TRBD2 (5 bases each). V gave up 8 bases and J gave up 1 base, with 9 bases separating them. Germline loops: CDR1 MNHEY, CDR2 SVGEGT. The CDR3 covers 12 residues.